The source of this T cell receptor (beta chain) is a study of liver allograft versus peripheral blood T cells. Study-wide context: A comparison was made between T cell receptor repertoires in transplanted livers and those in recipients' peripheral blood. The study, taken as a whole, reports: According to reports, the T cell receptor repertoires inside liver allografts differed from those in peripheral blood.

V was clipped by 3 bases and J by 3 bases, with 15 bases between them. Germline V gives CDR1 LNHDA, CDR2 SQIVND (reference sequence). This CDR3 comprises 16 residues. A few counts support this clonotype. Its antigen is currently unknown. TCRdb ran MiXCR on the reads and lists one entry per CDR3 protein. This sample has roughly 11,000 distinct CDR3 sequences, with 20% to 25% found just once. The chain combines TRBV19 with TRBJ1-5; no clear D. This receptor was obtained from a human patient who had a liver transplant. Some T cells may be graft donor cells. The CDR3 is CASSILSGSYNQPQHF. CDR3 coding DNA: TGTGCCAGTAGTATTTTGTCCGGGAGCTACAATCAGCCCCAGCATTTT.